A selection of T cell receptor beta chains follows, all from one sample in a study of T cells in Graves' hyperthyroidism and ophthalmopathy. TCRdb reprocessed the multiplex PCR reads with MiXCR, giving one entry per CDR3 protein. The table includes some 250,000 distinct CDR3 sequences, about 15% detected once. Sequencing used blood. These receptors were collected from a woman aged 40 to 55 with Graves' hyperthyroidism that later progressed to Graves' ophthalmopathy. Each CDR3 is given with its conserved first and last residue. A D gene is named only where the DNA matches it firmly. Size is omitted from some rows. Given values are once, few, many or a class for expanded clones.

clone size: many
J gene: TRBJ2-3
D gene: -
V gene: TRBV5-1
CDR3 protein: CASSLGGIEDTQYF
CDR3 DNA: TGCGCCAGCAGCTTGGGTGGGATTGAAGATACGCAGTATTTT

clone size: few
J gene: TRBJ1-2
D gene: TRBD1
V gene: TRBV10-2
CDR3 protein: CASSVDRADGYTF
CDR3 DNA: TGCGCCAGCAGTGTGGACAGGGCTGATGGCTACACCTTC

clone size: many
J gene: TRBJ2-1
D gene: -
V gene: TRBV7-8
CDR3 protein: CASSTRDTLKNEQFF
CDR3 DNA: TGTGCCAGCAGCACCCGGGACACTCTGAAGAATGAGCAGTTCTTC

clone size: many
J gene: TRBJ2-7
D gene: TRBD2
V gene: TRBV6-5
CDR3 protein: CASSYAGGPSYEQYF
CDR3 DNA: TGTGCCAGCAGTTACGCGGGAGGGCCTTCCTACGAGCAGTACTTC

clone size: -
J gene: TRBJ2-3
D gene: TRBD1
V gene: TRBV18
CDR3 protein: CASSPARTGPGADTQYF
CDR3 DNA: TGTGCCAGCTCACCCGCCCGGACAGGGCCGGGGGCCGATACGCAGTATTTT

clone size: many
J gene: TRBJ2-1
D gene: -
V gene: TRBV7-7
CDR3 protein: CASSQSPGNNEQFF
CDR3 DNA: TGTGCTAGCAGCCAGAGCCCAGGAAACAATGAGCAGTTCTTC

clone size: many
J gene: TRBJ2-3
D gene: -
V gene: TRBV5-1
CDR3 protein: CASSYFIGADTQYF
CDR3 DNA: TGCGCCAGCAGCTACTTCATAGGAGCAGATACGCAGTATTTT

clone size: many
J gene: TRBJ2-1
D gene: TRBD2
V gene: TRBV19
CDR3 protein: CASSTASGIVNEQFF
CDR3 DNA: TGTGCCAGTAGTACTGCTAGCGGGATCGTCAATGAGCAGTTCTTC

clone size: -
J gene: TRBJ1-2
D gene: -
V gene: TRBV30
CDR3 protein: CAWSVGGTYGYTF
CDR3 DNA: TGTGCCTGGAGTGTAGGAGGGACCTATGGCTACACCTTC

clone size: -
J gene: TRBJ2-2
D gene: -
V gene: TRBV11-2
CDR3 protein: CASSPSRMTGELFF
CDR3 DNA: TGTGCCAGCAGCCCAAGTCGTATGACCGGGGAGCTGTTTTTT

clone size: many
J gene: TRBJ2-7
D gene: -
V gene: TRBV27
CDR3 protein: CASSLSAGPSYEQYF
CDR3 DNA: TGTGCCAGCAGTTTATCTGCCGGACCCTCCTACGAGCAGTACTTC

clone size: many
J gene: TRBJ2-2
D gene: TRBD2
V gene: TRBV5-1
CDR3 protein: CASRPDWGGPTGELFF
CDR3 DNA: TGCGCCAGCAGGCCGGACTGGGGAGGGCCCACCGGGGAGCTGTTTTTT

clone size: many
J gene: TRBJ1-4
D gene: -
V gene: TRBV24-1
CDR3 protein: CATSDPRQNNEKLFF
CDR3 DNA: TGTGCCACCAGTGACCCGCGGCAGAATAATGAAAAACTGTTTTTT

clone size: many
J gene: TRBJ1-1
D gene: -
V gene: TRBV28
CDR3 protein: CASRPLMGPPKEAFF
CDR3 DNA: TGTGCCAGCAGGCCCTTAATGGGCCCCCCAAAGGAAGCTTTCTTT